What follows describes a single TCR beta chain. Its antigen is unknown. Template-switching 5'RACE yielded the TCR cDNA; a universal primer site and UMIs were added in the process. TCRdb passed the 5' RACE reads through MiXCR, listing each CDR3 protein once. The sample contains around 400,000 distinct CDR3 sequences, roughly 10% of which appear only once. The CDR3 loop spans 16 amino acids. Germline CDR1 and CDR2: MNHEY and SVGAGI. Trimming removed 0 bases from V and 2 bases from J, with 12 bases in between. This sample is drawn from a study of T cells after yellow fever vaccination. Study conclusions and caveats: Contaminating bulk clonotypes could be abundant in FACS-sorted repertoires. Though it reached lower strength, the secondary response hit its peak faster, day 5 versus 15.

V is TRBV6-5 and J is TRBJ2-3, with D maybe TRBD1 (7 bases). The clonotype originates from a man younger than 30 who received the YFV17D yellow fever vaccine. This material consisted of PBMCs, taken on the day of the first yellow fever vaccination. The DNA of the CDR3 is TGTGCCAGCAGTTACTCGGAGGGGGCGGACACAGATACGCAGTATTTT. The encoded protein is CASSYSEGADTDTQYF.